A selection of T cell receptor beta chains follows, all from one sample in a study of OX40 agonist ivuxolimab in advanced cancers. Measured with immunoSEQ multiplex PCR; TCRdb has only the in-frame clones, and not every one. This sample yields tens of thousands of clones, of which roughly 90% are seen a single time; around a tenth belongs to the top ten. Here the sequenced sample was CD4+ or CD8+ T cells sorted from blood, taken in a trial of the OX40 agonist ivuxolimab. These receptors were taken from an adult with an advanced solid tumor such as melanoma, head and neck, liver or kidney cancer. Both conserved end residues are part of each CDR3. Fields, in order: V gene, J gene, D gene, clone size, CDR3 DNA, CDR3 protein. The D gene is left open where the match is weak. Clone size is not always given. Where it is, it says once, few, many or a class for expanded clones.

TRBV11-2	TRBJ2-7	.	.	TGTGCCAGCAGCGTAGGACGACTCTCCTACGAGCAGTACTTC	CASSVGRLSYEQYF
TRBV7-3	TRBJ2-7	.	.	TGTGCCAGCAGCTTAGCGCATAGTAGCTACGAGCAGTACTTC	CASSLAHSSYEQYF
TRBV11-3	TRBJ1-6	.	.	TGTGCCAGCAGCCCCAATACAGGGCGGACACCCCTCCACTTT	CASSPNTGRTPLHF
TRBV5-4	TRBJ1-1	TRBD1	.	TGTGCCAGCAGCGAGGGGGGACAGGCGAACACTGAAGCTTTCTTT	CASSEGGQANTEAFF
TRBV6-6	TRBJ2-7	.	.	TGTGCCCCACACCGGGAACGGGGATCCTACGAGCAGTACTTC	CAPHRERGSYEQYF
TRBV7-3	TRBJ2-6	TRBD2	.	TGTGCCAGCAGCCGCCAAGGGACTAGCGGGAGAACGGCCAACGTCCTGACTTTC	CASSRQGTSGRTANVLTF
TRBV6-5	TRBJ1-1	TRBD1	.	TGTGCCAGCAGTCAAGACAGGGTGAACACTGAAGCTTTCTTT	CASSQDRVNTEAFF
TRBV7-2	TRBJ2-1	TRBD2	.	TGTGCCAGCAGCGTTGCGGGAGGGCCGGGCTTCTTC	CASSVAGGPGFF
TRBV7-8	TRBJ1-4	.	once	TGTGCCAGCAGTTCGCAGGGCTCGGGGGGAAAACTGTTTTTT	CASSSQGSGGKLFF
TRBV7-2	TRBJ2-7	.	.	TGTGCCAGCAGCCAAACCAGGACCGCTTCCTACGAGCAGTACTTC	CASSQTRTASYEQYF
TRBV5-1	TRBJ2-7	.	.	TGCGCCAGCAGCCTGGGGCAGGGGTCCTACGAGCAGTACTTC	CASSLGQGSYEQYF
TRBV6-5	TRBJ2-5	TRBD2	.	TGTGCCAGCAGACAAGCGGGGCAAGAGACCCAGTACTTC	CASRQAGQETQYF
TRBV18	TRBJ1-4	.	.	TGTGCCAGCTCACCGCCAGCGCGGGCCCTTGAAAAACTGTTTTTT	CASSPPARALEKLFF
TRBV10-3	TRBJ2-7	TRBD1	.	TGTGCCATCAGTGAGTCGGGACAGTCTTACGAGCAGTACTTC	CAISESGQSYEQYF
TRBV6-5	TRBJ2-3	.	.	TGTGCCAGCAAGAGTCCCTTTGGTACGCAGTATTTT	CASKSPFGTQYF
TRBV5-1	TRBJ2-1	TRBD1	.	TGCGCCAGCAGCGTACCGGGACAGGGGGACAATGAGCAGTTCTTC	CASSVPGQGDNEQFF
TRBV7-2	TRBJ1-1	.	.	TGTGCCAGCAGCATATACACAGCGAACACTGAAGCTTTCTTT	CASSIYTANTEAFF
TRBV5-6	TRBJ1-5	.	.	TGTGCCAGCAGCCGTGAGGGGCCCCACGGGAATCAGCCCCAGCATTTT	CASSREGPHGNQPQHF
TRBV19	TRBJ2-3	TRBD2	.	TGTGCCAGTAGTTTTATTAGCGGGCTTAGCACAGATACGCAGTATTTT	CASSFISGLSTDTQYF
TRBV7-2	TRBJ2-1	.	.	TGTGCCAGCAGCTTAGTGCCTTACAATGAGCAGTTCTTC	CASSLVPYNEQFF
TRBV5-8	TRBJ2-7	.	.	TGTGCCAGCAGCTTGGTTGGCAGGGCGACGATCTACGAGCAGTACTTC	CASSLVGRATIYEQYF
TRBV18	TRBJ1-5	.	.	TGTGCCAGCTCACCTGACACCGGACTTAGCAATCAGCCCCAGCATTTT	CASSPDTGLSNQPQHF
TRBV2	TRBJ2-2	.	.	TGTGCCAGCGACCCGGGGGCCACCGGGGAGCTGTTTTTT	CASDPGATGELFF
TRBV28	TRBJ1-5	.	.	TGTGCCGGCCGGAGGACTAGCAATCAGCCCCAGCATTTT	CAGRRTSNQPQHF
TRBV29-1	TRBJ2-5	TRBD1	.	TGCAGCGTGGGACAGAGAGCGGAAGAGACCCAGTACTTC	CSVGQRAEETQYF
TRBV4-3	TRBJ2-2	TRBD2	.	TGCGCCAGCAGCCAAGATTGGACTAGCGGCGCGAACACCGGGGAGCTGTTTTTT	CASSQDWTSGANTGELFF
TRBV28	TRBJ1-2	TRBD1	.	TGTGCCAGCAGCTCGCCAGCGGGACAGGGAACGAACTATGGCTACACCTTC	CASSSPAGQGTNYGYTF
TRBV7-3	TRBJ2-1	TRBD2	.	TGTGCCAGCAGCTTTTTGGCGGGAGGTGGGCGGTCCAATGAGCAGTTCTTC	CASSFLAGGGRSNEQFF
TRBV7-2	TRBJ2-3	.	.	TGTGCCAGCACCCAAGTGACAGATACGCAGTATTTT	CASTQVTDTQYF
TRBV27	TRBJ2-7	.	.	TGTGCCAGCAGTTTAGCTGGGGTCTACGAGCAGTACTTC	CASSLAGVYEQYF
TRBV5-1	TRBJ2-2	.	.	TGCGCCAGCAGGCAGGACCTAAACACCGGGGAGCTGTTTTTT	CASRQDLNTGELFF
TRBV29-1	TRBJ2-1	.	.	TGCAGCCAGTCCCTATCCTCCTACAATGAGCAGTTCTTC	CSQSLSSYNEQFF
TRBV19	TRBJ2-5	.	.	TGTGCCAGTAGTATTGGGTCCCTTATTCAAGAGACCCAGTACTTC	CASSIGSLIQETQYF
TRBV19	TRBJ1-4	TRBD1	.	TGTGCCAGTACCTTGGGACAGGGTCGGGGCAGAGAATCTAATGAAAAACTGTTTTTT	CASTLGQGRGRESNEKLFF
TRBV2	TRBJ2-5	TRBD1	.	TGTGCCAGCATCGAGGACAGGGGTCTTGAGACCCAGTACTTC	CASIEDRGLETQYF
TRBV7-2	TRBJ2-7	.	.	TGTGCCAGCAGCCCCTCGTGGGCGGGACCTTACGAGCAGTACTTC	CASSPSWAGPYEQYF
TRBV19	TRBJ2-2	TRBD2	.	TGTGCCAGTAGGAGGGGGAGCGGGAGCACGAACACCGGGGAGCTGTTTTTT	CASRRGSGSTNTGELFF
TRBV19	TRBJ1-1	TRBD1	.	TGTGCCAGTAGTCTGGCCGGGACAGGGTTCACTGAAGCTTTCTTT	CASSLAGTGFTEAFF